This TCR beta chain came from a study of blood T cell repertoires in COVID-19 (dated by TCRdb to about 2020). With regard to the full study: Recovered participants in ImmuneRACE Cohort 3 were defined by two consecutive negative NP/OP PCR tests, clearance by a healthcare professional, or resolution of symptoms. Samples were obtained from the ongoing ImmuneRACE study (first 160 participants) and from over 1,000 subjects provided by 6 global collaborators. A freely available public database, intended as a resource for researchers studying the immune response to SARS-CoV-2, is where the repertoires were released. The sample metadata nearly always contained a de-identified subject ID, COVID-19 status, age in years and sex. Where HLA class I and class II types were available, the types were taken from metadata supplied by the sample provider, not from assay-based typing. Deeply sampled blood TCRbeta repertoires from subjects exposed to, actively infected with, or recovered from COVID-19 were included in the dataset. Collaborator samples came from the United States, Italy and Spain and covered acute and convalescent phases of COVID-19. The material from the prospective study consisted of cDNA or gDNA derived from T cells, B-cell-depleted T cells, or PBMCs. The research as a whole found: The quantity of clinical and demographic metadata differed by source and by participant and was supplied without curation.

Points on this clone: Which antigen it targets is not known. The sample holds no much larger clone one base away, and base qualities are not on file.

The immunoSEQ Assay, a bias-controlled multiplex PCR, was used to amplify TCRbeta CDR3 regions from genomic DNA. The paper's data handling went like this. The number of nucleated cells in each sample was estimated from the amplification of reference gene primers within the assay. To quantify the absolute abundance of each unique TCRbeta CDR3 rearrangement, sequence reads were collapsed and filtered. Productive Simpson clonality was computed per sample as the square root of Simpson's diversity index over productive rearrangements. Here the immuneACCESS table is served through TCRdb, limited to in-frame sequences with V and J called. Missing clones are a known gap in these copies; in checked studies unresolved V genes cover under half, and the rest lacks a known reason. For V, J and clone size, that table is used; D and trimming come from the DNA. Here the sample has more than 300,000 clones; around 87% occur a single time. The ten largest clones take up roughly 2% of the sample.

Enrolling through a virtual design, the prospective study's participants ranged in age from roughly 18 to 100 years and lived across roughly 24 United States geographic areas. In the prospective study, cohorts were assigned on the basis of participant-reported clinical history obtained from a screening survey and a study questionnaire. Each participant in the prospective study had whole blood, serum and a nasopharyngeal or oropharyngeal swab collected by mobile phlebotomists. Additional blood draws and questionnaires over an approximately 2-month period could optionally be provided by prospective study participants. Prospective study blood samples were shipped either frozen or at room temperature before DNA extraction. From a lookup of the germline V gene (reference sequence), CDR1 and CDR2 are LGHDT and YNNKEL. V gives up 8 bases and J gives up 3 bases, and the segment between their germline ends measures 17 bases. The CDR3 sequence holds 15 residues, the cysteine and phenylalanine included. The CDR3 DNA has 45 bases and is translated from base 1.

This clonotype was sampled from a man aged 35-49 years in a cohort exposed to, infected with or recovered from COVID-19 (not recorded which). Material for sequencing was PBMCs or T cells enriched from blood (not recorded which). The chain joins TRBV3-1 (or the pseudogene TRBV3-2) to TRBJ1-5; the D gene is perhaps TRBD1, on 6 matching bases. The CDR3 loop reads CASSSNRDNNQPQHF. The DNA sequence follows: TGTGCCAGCTCCTCAAACCGGGACAACAATCAGCCCCAGCATTTT.